Sequencing of this T cell receptor beta chain was carried out in a study of response to subunit inactivated influenza vaccine (dated by TCRdb to between 2017 and 2018). Broadly, across the study: The study used deep quantitative T cell receptor repertoire profiling to track responses to a trivalent subunit inactivated influenza vaccine. Paper-wide results and their limitations: According to the authors, only a limited number of new T cells may be recruited by each seasonal influenza vaccination.

Trimmed from V: 5 bases; trimmed from J: 2 bases; junction bases lacking a gene match: 5. Taken from cysteine to phenylalanine, the CDR3 has 15 residues. Left in the record is the CDR3 DNA by itself, 45 bases read in frame from the first base. The CDR1 and CDR2 encoded by the germline V gene are SGHTA and FQGNSA. The method behind the library was RT-PCR. This sample was sequenced with an Illumina HiSeq 2500. The raw public data were reprocessed by TCRdb itself: fastp quality trimming at Q25, MiXCR clonotype calling, in-frame beta chains only. Identical CDR3 proteins give one entry, which carries the most common genes and DNA. The sample contains about 700,000 distinct CDR3 sequences, 15% to 17% of them found a single time. The top ten clones comprise approximately 10% of the sample. This clonotype was seen at least ten times. Its cognate antigen has yet to be identified. The record has no base qualities; no much larger clone is one base away.

Recombination joined TRBV7-2 with TRBJ2-3; 9 central bases correspond to TRBD2. Sequenced here: PBMCs from blood, sampled roughly 12 days after vaccination. The receptor comes from a man aged 50 to 59 who received an inactivated influenza vaccine. Donor details come from another sample of the same person, matched by shared clones. The sequence in DNA is TGTGCCAGCAGCGGCGGGGGGGCTAACACAGATACGCAGTATTTT. Translated, this is CASSGGGANTDTQYF. Extended through the reference TRBV7-2 and TRBJ2-3 proteins, this CDR3 yields the full variable domain: GAGVSQSPSNKVTEKGKDVELRCDPISGHTALYWYRQSLGQGLEFLIYFQGNSAPDKSGLPSDRFSAERTGGSVSTLTIQRTQQEDSAVYLCASSGGGANTDTQYFGPGTRLTVL.